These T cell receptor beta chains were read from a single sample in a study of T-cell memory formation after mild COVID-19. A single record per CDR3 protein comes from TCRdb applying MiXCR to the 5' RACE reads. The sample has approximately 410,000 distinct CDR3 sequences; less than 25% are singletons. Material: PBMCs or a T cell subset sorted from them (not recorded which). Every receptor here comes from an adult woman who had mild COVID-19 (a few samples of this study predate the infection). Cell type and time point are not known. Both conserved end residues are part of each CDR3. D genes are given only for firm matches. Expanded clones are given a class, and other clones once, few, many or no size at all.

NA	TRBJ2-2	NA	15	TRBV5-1	TGCGCCAGCAGCTTGGTGGCGGAGAACACCGGGGAGCTGTTTTTT	CASSLVAENTGELFF
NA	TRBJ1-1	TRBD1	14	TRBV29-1	TGCAGCGTTGAAAACACAGGGGTGAACACTGAAGCTTTCTTT	CSVENTGVNTEAFF
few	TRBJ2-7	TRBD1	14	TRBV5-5	TGTGCCAGCAGCTTGGGGACAGGATGGGACGAGCAGTACTTC	CASSLGTGWDEQYF
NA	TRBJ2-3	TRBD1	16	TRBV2	TGTGCCAGCAGTGAGAATTGGACAGGGGGCACAGATACGCAGTATTTT	CASSENWTGGTDTQYF
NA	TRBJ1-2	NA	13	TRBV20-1	TGCAGTGCTAGCCGCGACAGCTACTATGGCTACACCTTC	CSASRDSYYGYTF
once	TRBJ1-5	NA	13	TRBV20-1	TGCAGTGCTAGGGGGTGGTCTACCTTGCCCCAGCATTTT	CSARGWSTLPQHF
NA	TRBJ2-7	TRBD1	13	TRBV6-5	TGTGCCAGCGCACGGGACAGGGGGCCTTGGCAGTACTTC	CASARDRGPWQYF
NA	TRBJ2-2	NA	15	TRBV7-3	TGTGCCAGCAGCTTATACAAATCGAACACCGGGGAGCTGTTTTTT	CASSLYKSNTGELFF
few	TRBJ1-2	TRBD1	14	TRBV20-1	TGCAGTGCTAGAGGGGAAGGGACAGTTTATGGCTACACCTTC	CSARGEGTVYGYTF
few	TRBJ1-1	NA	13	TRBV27	TGTGCCAGCAGTTTAATGGGTCGAGGAGAAGCTTTCTTT	CASSLMGRGEAFF
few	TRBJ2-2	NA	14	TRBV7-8	TGTGCCAGCAGCACCTGGGACCGGTCCGGGGAGCTGTTTTTT	CASSTWDRSGELFF
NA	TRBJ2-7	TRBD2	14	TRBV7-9	TGTGCCAGCAGCACGAGCGGGAGAAGCTACGAGCAGTACTTC	CASSTSGRSYEQYF
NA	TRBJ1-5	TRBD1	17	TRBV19	TGTGCCAGTAGTATTGGGGCAGGGGGCTTAAGCAATCAGCCCCAGCATTTT	CASSIGAGGLSNQPQHF
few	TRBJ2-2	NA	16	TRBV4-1	TGCGCCAGCAGCCAATCAGCTAGCGCGAACACCGGGGAGCTGTTTTTT	CASSQSASANTGELFF
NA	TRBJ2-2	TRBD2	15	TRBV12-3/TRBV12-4	TGTGCCAGCCGCGGGACTAGCGGGAGGGACAGGGAGCTGTTTTTT	CASRGTSGRDRELFF
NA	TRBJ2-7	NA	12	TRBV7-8	TGTGCCAGCAGCCCACAGAGATACGAGCAGTACTTC	CASSPQRYEQYF
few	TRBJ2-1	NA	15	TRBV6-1	TGTGCCAGCAGCCTAGGGGGGTTCCAATGGGATGAGCAGTTCTTC	CASSLGGFQWDEQFF
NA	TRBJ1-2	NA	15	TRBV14	TGTGCCAGCAGCCAAGATGGGCCCCTTCGGTATGGCTACACCTTC	CASSQDGPLRYGYTF
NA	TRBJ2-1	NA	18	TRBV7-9	TGTGCCAGCAGCCCCTTTAGCGGAGCACTTTTCTCCTACAATGAGCAGTTCTTC	CASSPFSGALFSYNEQFF
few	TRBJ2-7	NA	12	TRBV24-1	TGTGCCACCAGTGATTTGCTCCTCCGGCAGTACTTC	CATSDLLLRQYF
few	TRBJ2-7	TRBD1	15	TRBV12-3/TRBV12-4	TGTGCCAGCAGTTCCTCCGGGACAGGGTCCCGCGAGCAGTACTTC	CASSSSGTGSREQYF
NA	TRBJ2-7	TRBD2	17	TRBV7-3	TGTGCCAGCAGCACAAAGGCGGGACTAGGGTTATCCTACGAGCAGTACTTC	CASSTKAGLGLSYEQYF
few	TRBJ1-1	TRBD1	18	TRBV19	TGTGCCAGTAGTATAACGTGGCGGGGACAGGGAACTAACACTGAAGCTTTCTTT	CASSITWRGQGTNTEAFF
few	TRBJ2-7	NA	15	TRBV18	TGTGCCAGCTCACAAGAGTGGAGCAGCTCCTACGAGCAGTACTTC	CASSQEWSSSYEQYF
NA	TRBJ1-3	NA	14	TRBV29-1	TGCAGCGTTGAAGGCAGGGAGTTTGGAAACACCATATATTTT	CSVEGREFGNTIYF
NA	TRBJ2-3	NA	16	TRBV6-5	TGTGCCAGCAGTTACTCGGAGGGAACCAGCACAGATACGCAGTATTTT	CASSYSEGTSTDTQYF
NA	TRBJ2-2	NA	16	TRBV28	TGTGCCAGCAGTTTACCGCCCGGCTTGAACACCGGGGAGCTGTTTTTT	CASSLPPGLNTGELFF
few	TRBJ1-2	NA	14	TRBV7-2	TGTGCCAGCAGCTTAGGGACAACTAACTATGGCTACACCTTC	CASSLGTTNYGYTF